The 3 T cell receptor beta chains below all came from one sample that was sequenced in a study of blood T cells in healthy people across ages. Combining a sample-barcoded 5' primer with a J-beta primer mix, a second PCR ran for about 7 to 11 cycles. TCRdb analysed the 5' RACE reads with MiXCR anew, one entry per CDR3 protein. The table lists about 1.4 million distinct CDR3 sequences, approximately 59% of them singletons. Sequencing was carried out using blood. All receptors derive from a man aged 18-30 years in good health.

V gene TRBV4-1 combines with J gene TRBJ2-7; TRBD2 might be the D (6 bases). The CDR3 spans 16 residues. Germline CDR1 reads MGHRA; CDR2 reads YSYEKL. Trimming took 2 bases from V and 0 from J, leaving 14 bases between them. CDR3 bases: TGCGCCAGCAGCCAACGCGGGACTGTTAGCTCCTACGAGCAGTACTTC. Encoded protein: CASSQRGTVSSYEQYF.

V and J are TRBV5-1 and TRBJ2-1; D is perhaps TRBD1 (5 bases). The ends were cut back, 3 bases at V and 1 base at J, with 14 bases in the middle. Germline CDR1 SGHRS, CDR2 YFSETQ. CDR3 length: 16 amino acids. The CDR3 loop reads CASSSFDTGSYNEQFF. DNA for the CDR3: TGCGCCAGCAGCTCCTTCGACACAGGTTCCTACAATGAGCAGTTCTTC.

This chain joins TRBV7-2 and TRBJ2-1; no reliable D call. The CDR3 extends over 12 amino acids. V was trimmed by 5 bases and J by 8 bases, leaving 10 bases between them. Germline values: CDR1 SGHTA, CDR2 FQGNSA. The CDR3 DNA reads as TGTGCCAGCAGCCCTAACGCACATGAGCAGTTCTTC. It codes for CASSPNAHEQFF.